The 12 T cell receptor beta chains in this list originate from one sample, sequenced in a study of blood T cells in healthy people across ages (dated by TCRdb to between 2015 and 2016). The protocol used for the library was 5' RACE. The sequencer was an Illumina HiSeq 2500. A second PCR of about 6 to 11 cycles was performed with a sample-barcoded 5' primer and a J-beta primer mix. The public reads were quality trimmed at Q25 with fastp and then assembled into clones with MiXCR by TCRdb, keeping productive beta chains. Each entry is one CDR3 protein sequence, shown with its most common DNA and genes. The sample table holds about 1.6 million distinct CDR3 sequences, of which 30% to 35% were seen once. The top ten clones comprise approximately 10% of the sample. The specimen was blood. The receptors were gathered from a woman between 25 and 40 years old in good health.

This clonotype was recorded a few times. The chain links TRBV12-3 or TRBV12-4 to TRBJ2-5; D is possibly TRBD2 (6 bases). CDR3 length: 14 residues. V was pared by 5 bases and J by 5 bases, with 15 bases between. The CDR3 DNA reads as TGTGCCAGCAGTCACACTAGCCTAAGGGAGACCCAGTACTTC. Translated: CASSHTSLRETQYF.

This clonotype was seen at least ten times. The chain uses TRBV7-2 and TRBJ2-7, with 11 bases aligning to TRBD2. V lost 0 bases, J lost 3 bases, and 4 bases stayed unmatched. The CDR3 is made up of 16 amino acids. Germline V gene lookup returns CDR1 SGHTA and CDR2 FQGNSA. This CDR3 is CASSLASTSGSYEQYF. The CDR3 coding sequence is TGTGCCAGCAGCTTAGCCTCAACTAGCGGGAGCTACGAGCAGTACTTC.

There are a few counts of this clonotype. The chain uses TRBV6-1 and TRBJ2-1; D may be TRBD2 (7 bases). CDR3 size: 13 residues. V lost 8 bases to trimming and J lost 10 bases, with 18 bases between them. Germline V gene sequence: CDR1 MNHNS, CDR2 SASEGT. This chain's CDR3 is CASSVGAGVEQFF. CDR3 sequence (DNA): TGTGCCAGCTCTGTGGGGGCGGGAGTGGAGCAGTTCTTC.

The chain carries TRBV5-5 and TRBJ2-2; 8 bases map to TRBD1. CDR3 size: 16 residues. CDR1 is SGHKS, CDR2 YYEKEE, per germline (reference sequence). Losses at the gene ends were 6 bases for V and 3 bases for J; bases not matched to a gene: 10. CDR3 bases: TGTGCCAGCACCCCGTGGGCAGGGGGCTACACCGGGGAGCTGTTTTTT. Amino acid sequence: CASTPWAGGYTGELFF.

The chain links TRBV5-1 to TRBJ1-2; D gene unclear. CDR3 length equals 15 residues. V lost 5 bases, J lost 1 base, and 15 bases lay in between. CDR1 and CDR2 (germline): SGHRS, YFSETQ. CDR3: CASSELGPDNYGYTF. CDR3 nucleotide sequence: TGCGCCAGCAGTGAGCTCGGCCCCGATAACTATGGCTACACCTTC.

This clonotype was seen a handful of times. The chain joins TRBV20-1 to TRBJ2-7; 9 bases map to TRBD2. The end of the DNA fits TRBJ2-5 better, so the J call may be wrong. This CDR3 region has 14 residues. Germline V lookup: CDR1 DFQATT, CDR2 SNEGSKA (reference sequence). CDR3 region: CSAAGGRAGETQYF. CDR3 sequence (DNA): TGCAGTGCTGCCGGCGGGAGGGCCGGGGAGACCCAGTACTTC.

As concerns this clonotype: An end of the junction differs from the germline gene, which may be a read error. The chain links TRBV5-1 to TRBJ2-5, with no clear D. CDR1 and CDR2 (germline): SGHRS, YFSETQ. CDR3 size: 15 residues. The CDR3 protein is CASSLVRTEQETQYF. The DNA of the CDR3 is TGCGCCAGCAGTTTGGTGAGAACAGAACAAGAGACCCAGTACTTC.

This clonotype was seen only a few times. Here the CDR3 DNA reads TGCGCCAGCAGCTTGGCAGGAGTATCTGAAGCTTTCTTT. Encoded protein: CASSLAGVSEAFF. The chain carries TRBV5-1 and TRBJ1-1; D is undetermined. Trimming cost V 0 bases and J 6 bases, with 9 bases left between them. Germline loops: CDR1 SGHRS, CDR2 YFSETQ. The CDR3 is made up of 13 amino acids.

The V call is TRBV28, the J call TRBJ1-6, with D hard to call. Germline V CDR1 and CDR2: MDHEN, SYDVKM. V lost 1 base, J lost 5 bases, and 12 bases lay in between. This CDR3 comprises 16 residues. The CDR3 is CASSLFPGRNNSPLHF. CDR3 in DNA: TGTGCCAGCAGTTTATTCCCCGGAAGGAATAATTCACCCCTCCACTTT.

This clonotype was counted between two and nine times. The rearrangement links TRBV3-1 to TRBJ1-1, with TRBD1 as a possible D gene (6 bases). CDR1 is LGHDT, CDR2 YNNKEL, per germline (reference sequence). Trimming shortened V by 4 bases and J by 5 bases, and 14 bases separated the two germline ends. This CDR3 has 14 amino acids. The CDR3 here is CASSRVHRETEAFF. CDR3 DNA sequence: TGTGCCAGCAGCCGAGTGCACAGGGAAACTGAAGCTTTCTTT.

The CDR3 loop is CASSEGAGTEAFF. The CDR3 nucleotides read TGTGCCAGCAGCGAGGGGGCTGGCACTGAAGCTTTCTTT. V and J are TRBV7-9 and TRBJ1-1, with 7 bases matching TRBD1. The CDR3 spans 13 residues. V was clipped by 5 bases and J by 4 bases; unmatched bases: 4. The germline V gene has CDR1 SEHNR and CDR2 FQNEAQ (reference sequence).

In this sample, this clonotype turned up a few times. The CDR3 DNA follows: TGCAGTGCTAGAGATTTGGGCATCTCGGGCTACACCTTC. Translated: CSARDLGISGYTF. The J gene is TRBJ1-2, the V gene TRBV20-1; D remains ambiguous. Germline-derived CDR1 and CDR2 are DFQATT and SNEGSKA (reference sequence). The CDR3 spans 13 residues. V lost 0 bases to trimming and J lost 8 bases, with 13 bases between them.